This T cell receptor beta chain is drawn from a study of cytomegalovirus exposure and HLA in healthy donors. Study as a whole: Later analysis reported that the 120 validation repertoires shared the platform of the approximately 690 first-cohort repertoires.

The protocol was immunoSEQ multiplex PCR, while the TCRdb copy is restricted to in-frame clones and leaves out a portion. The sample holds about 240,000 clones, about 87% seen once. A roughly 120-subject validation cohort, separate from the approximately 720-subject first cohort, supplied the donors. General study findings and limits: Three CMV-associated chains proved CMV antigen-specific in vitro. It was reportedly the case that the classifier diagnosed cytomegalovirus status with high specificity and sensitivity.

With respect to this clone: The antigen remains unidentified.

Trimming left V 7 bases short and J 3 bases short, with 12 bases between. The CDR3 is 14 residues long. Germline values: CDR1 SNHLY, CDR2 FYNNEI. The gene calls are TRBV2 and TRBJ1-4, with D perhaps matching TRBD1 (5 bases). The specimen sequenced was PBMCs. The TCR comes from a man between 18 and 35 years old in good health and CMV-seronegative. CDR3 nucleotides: TGTGCCAGCAACACAGGACGGGCTAATGAAAAACTGTTTTTT. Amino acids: CASNTGRANEKLFF. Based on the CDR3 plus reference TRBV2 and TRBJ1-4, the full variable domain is EPEVTQTPSHQVTQMGQEVILRCVPISNHLYFYWYRQILGQKVEFLVSFYNNEISEKSEIFDDQFSVERPDGSNFTLKIRSTKLEDSAMYFCASNTGRANEKLFFGSGTQLSVL.